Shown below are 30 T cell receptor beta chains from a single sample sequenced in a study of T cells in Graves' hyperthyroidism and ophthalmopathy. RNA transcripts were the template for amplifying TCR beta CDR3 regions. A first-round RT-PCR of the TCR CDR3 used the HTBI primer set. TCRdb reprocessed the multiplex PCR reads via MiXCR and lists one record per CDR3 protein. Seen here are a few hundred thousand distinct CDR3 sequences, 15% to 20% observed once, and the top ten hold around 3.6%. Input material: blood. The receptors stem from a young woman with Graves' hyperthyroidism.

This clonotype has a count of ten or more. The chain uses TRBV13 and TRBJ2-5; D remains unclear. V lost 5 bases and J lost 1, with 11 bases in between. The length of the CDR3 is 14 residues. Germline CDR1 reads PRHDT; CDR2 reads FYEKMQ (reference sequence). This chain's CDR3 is CASSPSTTQETQYF. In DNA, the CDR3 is TGTGCCAGCAGCCCGAGCACGACCCAAGAGACCCAGTACTTC.

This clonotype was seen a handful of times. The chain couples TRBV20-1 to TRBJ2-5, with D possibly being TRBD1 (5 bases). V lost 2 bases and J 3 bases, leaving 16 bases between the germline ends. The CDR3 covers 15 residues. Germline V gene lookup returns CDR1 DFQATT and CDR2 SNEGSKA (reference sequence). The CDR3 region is CSARFPQAREETQYF. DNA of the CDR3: TGCAGTGCTAGATTCCCCCAGGCCAGGGAAGAGACCCAGTACTTC.

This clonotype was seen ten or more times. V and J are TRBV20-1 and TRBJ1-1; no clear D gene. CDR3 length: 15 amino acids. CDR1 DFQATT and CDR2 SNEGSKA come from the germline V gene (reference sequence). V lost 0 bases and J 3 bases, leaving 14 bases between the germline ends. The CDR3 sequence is CSARDQWVGYTEAFF. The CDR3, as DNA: TGCAGTGCTAGAGATCAATGGGTTGGGTACACTGAAGCTTTCTTT.

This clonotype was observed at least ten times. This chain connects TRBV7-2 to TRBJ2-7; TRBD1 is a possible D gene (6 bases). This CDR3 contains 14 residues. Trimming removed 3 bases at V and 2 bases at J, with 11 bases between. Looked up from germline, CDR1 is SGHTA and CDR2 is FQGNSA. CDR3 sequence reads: CASSFEDRPYEQYF. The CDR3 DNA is TGTGCCAGCAGCTTTGAGGACAGACCCTACGAGCAGTACTTC.

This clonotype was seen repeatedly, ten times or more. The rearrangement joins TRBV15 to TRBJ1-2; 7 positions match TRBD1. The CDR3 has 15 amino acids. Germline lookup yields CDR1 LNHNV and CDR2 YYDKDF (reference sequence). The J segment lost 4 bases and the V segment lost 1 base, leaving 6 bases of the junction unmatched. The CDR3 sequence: CATSRVGTAVYGYTF. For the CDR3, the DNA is TGTGCCACCAGCAGAGTTGGGACAGCGGTCTATGGCTACACCTTC.

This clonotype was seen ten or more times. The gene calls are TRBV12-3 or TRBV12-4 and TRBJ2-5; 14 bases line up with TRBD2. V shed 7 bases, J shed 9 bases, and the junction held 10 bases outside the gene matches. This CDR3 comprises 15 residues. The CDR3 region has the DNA TGTGCCAGCAAACCGATAGCGGGACTAGCGGGGGCCCAGTACTTC. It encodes CASKPIAGLAGAQYF.

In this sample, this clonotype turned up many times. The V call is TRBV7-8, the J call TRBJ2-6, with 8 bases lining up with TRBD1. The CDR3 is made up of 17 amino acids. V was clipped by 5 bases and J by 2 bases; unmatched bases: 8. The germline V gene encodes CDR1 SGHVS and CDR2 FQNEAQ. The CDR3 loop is CASSGNRGKAGANVLTF. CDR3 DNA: TGTGCCAGCAGCGGAAACAGGGGGAAGGCTGGGGCCAACGTCCTGACTTTC.

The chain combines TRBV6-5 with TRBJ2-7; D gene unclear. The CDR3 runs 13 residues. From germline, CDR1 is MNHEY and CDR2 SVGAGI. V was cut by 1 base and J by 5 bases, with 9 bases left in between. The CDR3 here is CASSYFPADEQYF. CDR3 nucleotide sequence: TGTGCCAGCAGTTACTTCCCAGCCGACGAGCAGTACTTC.

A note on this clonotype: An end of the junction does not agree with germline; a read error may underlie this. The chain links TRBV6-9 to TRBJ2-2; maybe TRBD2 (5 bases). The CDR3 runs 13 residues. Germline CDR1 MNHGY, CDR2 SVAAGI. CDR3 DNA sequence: TGTGCCAGCAGCCTCACGCGGTTCGGGGATCTGTTTTTT. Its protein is CASSLTRFGDLFF.

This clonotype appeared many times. CDR3 sequence: CASSYNSGSTEAFF. In nucleotides, the CDR3 is TGTGCCAGCAGTTATAACTCGGGATCCACTGAAGCTTTCTTT. This rearrangement joins TRBV6-5 to TRBJ1-1; D not certain. Germline CDR1 reads MNHEY; CDR2 reads SVGAGI. The V end lost 3 bases, the J end lost 4 bases, and 12 bases lay between the germline ends. The CDR3 sequence is 14 residues long.

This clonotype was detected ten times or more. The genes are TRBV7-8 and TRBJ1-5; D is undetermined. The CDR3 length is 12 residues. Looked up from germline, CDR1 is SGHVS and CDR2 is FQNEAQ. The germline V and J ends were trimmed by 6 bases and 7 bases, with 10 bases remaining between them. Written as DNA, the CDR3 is TGTGCCAGCAGTAGAATCGCCCAGCCCCAGCATTTT. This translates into CASSRIAQPQHF.

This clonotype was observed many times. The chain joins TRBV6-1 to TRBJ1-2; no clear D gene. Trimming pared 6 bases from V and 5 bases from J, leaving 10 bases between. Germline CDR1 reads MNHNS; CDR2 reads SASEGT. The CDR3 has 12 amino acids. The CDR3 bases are TGTGCCAGCAGGAGATCCGATTATGGCTACACCTTC. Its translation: CASRRSDYGYTF.

The CDR3 is CASRAILDRGRGAFF. The CDR3 DNA follows: TGTGCCAGCAGGGCTATCCTCGACAGGGGGCGAGGAGCTTTCTTT. The chain recombines TRBV2 with TRBJ1-1, with 10 bases fitting TRBD1. The trim removed 6 bases at V and 10 bases at J, leaving 14 bases unmatched. This CDR3 region has 15 residues. Germline V gene sequence: CDR1 SNHLY, CDR2 FYNNEI.

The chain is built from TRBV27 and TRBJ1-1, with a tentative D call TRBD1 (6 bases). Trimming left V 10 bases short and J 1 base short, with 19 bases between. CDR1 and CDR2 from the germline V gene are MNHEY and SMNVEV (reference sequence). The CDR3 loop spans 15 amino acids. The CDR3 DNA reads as TGTGCCACCAGCAGAGGGGGAATGGGGAACACTGAAGCTTTCTTT. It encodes CATSRGGMGNTEAFF.

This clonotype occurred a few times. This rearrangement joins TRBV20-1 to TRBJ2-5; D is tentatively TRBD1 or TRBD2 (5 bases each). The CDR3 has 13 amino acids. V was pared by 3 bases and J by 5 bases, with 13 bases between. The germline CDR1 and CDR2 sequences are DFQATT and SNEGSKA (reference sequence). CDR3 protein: CSARGDRTETQYF. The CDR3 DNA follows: TGCAGTGCTAGGGGGGACCGAACGGAGACCCAGTACTTC.

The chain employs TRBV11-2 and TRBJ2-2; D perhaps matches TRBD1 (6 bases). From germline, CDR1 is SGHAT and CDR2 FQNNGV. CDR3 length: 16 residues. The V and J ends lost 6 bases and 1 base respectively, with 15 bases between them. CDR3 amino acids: CASRSAGTQNTGELFF. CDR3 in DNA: TGTGCCAGCAGATCGGCCGGGACACAGAACACCGGGGAGCTGTTTTTT.

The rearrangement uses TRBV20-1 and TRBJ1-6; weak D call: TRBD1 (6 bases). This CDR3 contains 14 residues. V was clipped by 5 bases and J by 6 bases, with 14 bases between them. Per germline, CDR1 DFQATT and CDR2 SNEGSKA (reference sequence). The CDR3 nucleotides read TGCAGTGCTCCACGACAGGACTCTAATTCACCCCTCCACTTT. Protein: CSAPRQDSNSPLHF.

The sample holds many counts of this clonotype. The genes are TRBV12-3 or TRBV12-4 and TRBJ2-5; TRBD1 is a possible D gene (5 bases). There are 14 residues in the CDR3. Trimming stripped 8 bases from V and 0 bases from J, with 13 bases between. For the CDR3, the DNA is TGTGCCAGCGGTAGAAGGGGTTACCAAGAGACCCAGTACTTC. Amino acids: CASGRRGYQETQYF.

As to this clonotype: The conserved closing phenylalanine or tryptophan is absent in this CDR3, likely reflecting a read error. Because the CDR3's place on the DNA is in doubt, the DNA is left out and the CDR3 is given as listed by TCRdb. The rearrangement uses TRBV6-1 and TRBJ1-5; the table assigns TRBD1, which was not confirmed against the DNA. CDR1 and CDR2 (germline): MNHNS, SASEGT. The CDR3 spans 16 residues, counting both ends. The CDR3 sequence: CASSLGTSKSNQPQQV.

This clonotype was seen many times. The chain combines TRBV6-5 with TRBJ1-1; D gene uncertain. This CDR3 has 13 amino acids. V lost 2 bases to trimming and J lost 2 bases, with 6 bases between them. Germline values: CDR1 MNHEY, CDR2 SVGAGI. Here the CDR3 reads CASSYGSNTEAFF. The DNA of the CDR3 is TGTGCCAGCAGTTACGGTAGTAACACTGAAGCTTTCTTT.

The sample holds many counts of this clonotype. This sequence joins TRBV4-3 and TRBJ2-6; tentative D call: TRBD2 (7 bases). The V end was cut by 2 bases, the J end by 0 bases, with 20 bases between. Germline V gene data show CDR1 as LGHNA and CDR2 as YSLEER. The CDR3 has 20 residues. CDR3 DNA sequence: TGCGCCAGCAGCCAACCCCACGGGGGGCCCAAACTCTCTGGGGCCAACGTCCTGACTTTC. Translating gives CASSQPHGGPKLSGANVLTF.

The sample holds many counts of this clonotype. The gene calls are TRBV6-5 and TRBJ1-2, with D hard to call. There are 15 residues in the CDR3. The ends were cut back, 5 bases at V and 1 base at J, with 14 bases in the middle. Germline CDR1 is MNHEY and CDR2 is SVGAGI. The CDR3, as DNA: TGTGCCAGCAGTCAGACGGAATACAATAACTATGGCTACACCTTC. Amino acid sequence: CASSQTEYNNYGYTF.

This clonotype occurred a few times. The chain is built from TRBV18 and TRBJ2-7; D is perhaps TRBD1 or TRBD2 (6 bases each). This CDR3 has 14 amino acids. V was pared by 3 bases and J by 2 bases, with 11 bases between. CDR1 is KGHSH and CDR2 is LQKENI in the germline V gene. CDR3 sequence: CASSPRGAAYEQYF. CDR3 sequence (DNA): TGTGCCAGCTCACCGAGGGGGGCGGCCTACGAGCAGTACTTC.

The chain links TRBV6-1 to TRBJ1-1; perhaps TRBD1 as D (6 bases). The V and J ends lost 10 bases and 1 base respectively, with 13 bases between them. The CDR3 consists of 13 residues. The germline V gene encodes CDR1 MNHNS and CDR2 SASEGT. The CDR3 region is CATGAPENTEAFF. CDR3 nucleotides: TGTGCCACAGGGGCCCCCGAGAACACTGAAGCTTTCTTT.

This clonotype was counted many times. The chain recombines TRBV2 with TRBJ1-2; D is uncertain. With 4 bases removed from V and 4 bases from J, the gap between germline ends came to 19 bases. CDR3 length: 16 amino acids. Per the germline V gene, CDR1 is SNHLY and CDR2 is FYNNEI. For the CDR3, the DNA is TGTGCCAGCAGTGTTGAAATCGGGCTGACCTTCTATGGCTACACCTTC. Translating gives CASSVEIGLTFYGYTF. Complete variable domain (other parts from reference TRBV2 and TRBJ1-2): EPEVTQTPSHQVTQMGQEVILRCVPISNHLYFYWYRQILGQKVEFLVSFYNNEISEKSEIFDDQFSVERPDGSNFTLKIRSTKLEDSAMYFCASSVEIGLTFYGYTFGSGTRLTVV.

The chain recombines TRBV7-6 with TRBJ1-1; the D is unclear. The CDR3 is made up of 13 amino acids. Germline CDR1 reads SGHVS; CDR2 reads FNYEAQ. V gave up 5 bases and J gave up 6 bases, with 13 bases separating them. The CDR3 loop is CASSPSRLAEAFF. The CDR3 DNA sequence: TGTGCCAGCAGCCCCAGCAGGCTCGCTGAAGCTTTCTTT.

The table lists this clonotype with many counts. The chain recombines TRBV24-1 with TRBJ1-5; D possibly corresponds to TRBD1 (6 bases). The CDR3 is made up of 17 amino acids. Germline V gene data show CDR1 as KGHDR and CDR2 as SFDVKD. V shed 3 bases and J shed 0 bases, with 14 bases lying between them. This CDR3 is CATSDTRQANSNQPQHF. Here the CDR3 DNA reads TGTGCCACCAGTGATACCAGACAGGCAAATAGCAATCAGCCCCAGCATTTT.

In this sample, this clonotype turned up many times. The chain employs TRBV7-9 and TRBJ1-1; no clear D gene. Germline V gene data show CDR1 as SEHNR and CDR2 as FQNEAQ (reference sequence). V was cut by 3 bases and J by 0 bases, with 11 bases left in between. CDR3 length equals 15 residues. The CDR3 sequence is CASSFQAILNTEAFF. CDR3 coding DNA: TGTGCCAGCAGCTTCCAGGCCATTTTGAACACTGAAGCTTTCTTT. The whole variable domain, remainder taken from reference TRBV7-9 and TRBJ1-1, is DTGVSQNPRHKITKRGQNVTFRCDPISEHNRLYWYRQTLGQGPEFLTYFQNEAQLEKSRLLSDRFSAERPKGSFSTLEIQRTEQGDSAMYLCASSFQAILNTEAFFGQGTRLTVV.

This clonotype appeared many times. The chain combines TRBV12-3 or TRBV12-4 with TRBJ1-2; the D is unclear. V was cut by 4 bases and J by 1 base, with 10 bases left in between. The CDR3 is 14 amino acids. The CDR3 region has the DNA TGTGCCAGCAGTTCCAGACCCCTTAACTATGGCTACACCTTC. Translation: CASSSRPLNYGYTF.

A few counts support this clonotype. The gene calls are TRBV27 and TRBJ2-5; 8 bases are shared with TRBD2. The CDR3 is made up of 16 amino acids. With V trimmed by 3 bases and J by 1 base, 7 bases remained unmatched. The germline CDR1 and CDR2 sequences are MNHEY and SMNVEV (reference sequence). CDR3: CASSLILAGPQETQYF. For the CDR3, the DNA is TGTGCCAGCAGTTTGATCCTAGCGGGTCCCCAAGAGACCCAGTACTTC.